What follows are 18 T cell receptor beta chains derived from one specimen sequenced in a study of CD8+CD57+ T cells in acquired aplastic anemia. TCR beta VDJ combinations and CDR3 sequences were profiled from genomic DNA. TCRdb re-called the reads with MiXCR, one entry per CDR3 protein. Here the sample spans 15,000 to 25,000 distinct CDR3 sequences, almost 40% being singletons. Findings of the study overall: Total CD4+ and CD8+ pools in patients were more diverse than the CD8+CD57+ cells of those patients.

Patients selected for sequencing had displayed CD8+CD57+ cell expansion by flow cytometry. The antigens for these receptors are not known. The specimen sequenced was CD8+CD57+ T cells sorted from PBMCs. Subset given: bead-enriched CD8+CD57+ effector memory T cells from SAA patients. Receptors originate from a human donor with aplastic anemia.

This chain links TRBV9 with TRBJ2-3, with D uncertain. Germline CDR1 is SGDLS and CDR2 is YYNGEE. The CDR3 sequence is 16 residues long. Trimming took off 4 bases at V and 1 base at J, with 16 bases between the two ends. CDR3 amino acids: CASSLDHAWGTDTQYF. CDR3 DNA: TGTGCCAGCAGCCTCGACCACGCCTGGGGCACAGATACGCAGTATTTT.

The J gene is TRBJ2-7, the V gene TRBV7-8, with D possibly being TRBD1 (6 bases). The CDR3 extends over 14 amino acids. CDR1 is SGHVS, CDR2 FQNEAQ, per germline. V lost 4 bases, J lost 7 bases, and 17 bases lay in between. The CDR3 DNA reads TGTGCCAGCAGCTCCGGGACACGCGAAGGGGAGCAGTACGTC. As protein: CASSSGTREGEQYV.

In nucleotides, the CDR3 is TGCAGCGCGATTGGAGGGGAAAAAGAGACCCAGTACTTC. Protein sequence: CSAIGGEKETQYF. This chain joins TRBV29-1 and TRBJ2-5; D is possibly TRBD2 (6 bases). Trimming shortened V by 7 bases and J by 3 bases, and 15 bases separated the two germline ends. The CDR3 is made up of 13 amino acids. Germline CDR1 reads SQVTM; CDR2 reads ANQGSEA.

CDR3 sequence (DNA): TGTGCCAGTAGTTCTCTCGGGGATTCAGATACGCAGTATTTT. This translates into CASSSLGDSDTQYF. The chain is built from TRBV19 and TRBJ2-3; a possible D gene is TRBD2 (5 bases). Germline V gives CDR1 LNHDA, CDR2 SQIVND (reference sequence). V was cut by 5 bases and J by 4 bases, with 13 bases left in between. This CDR3 comprises 14 residues.

The V call is TRBV6-2 or TRBV6-3, the J call TRBJ2-1; D ambiguous. Trimming left V 7 bases short and J 3 bases short, with 7 bases between. The CDR3 contains 12 residues. The germline CDR1 and CDR2 sequences are MNHEY and SVGEGT. The CDR3 nucleotides are TGTGCCAGCACCTCGGACTACAATGAGCAGTTCTTC. The encoded protein is CASTSDYNEQFF.

The sample holds many counts of this clonotype. V and J are TRBV20-1 and TRBJ2-7; D uncertain. Germline V lookup: CDR1 DFQATT, CDR2 SNEGSKA (reference sequence). This CDR3 contains 16 residues. V was cut by 6 bases and J by 0 bases, with 21 bases left in between. The DNA of the CDR3 is TGCAGTGCCGTACGAGGCGAAACTACGAGCTCCTACGAGCAGTACTTC. Amino acid sequence: CSAVRGETTSSYEQYF.

V is TRBV20-1 and J is TRBJ2-7; 10 positions agree with TRBD2. Germline lookup yields CDR1 DFQATT and CDR2 SNEGSKA (reference sequence). The CDR3 loop spans 14 amino acids. V was pared by 4 bases and J by 0 bases, with 3 bases of the junction left unmatched. The CDR3 is CSATGTSDSYEQYF. The CDR3, as DNA: TGCAGTGCTACCGGGACTAGCGACTCCTACGAGCAGTACTTC.

This clonotype occurred a few times. V usage is TRBV25-1 and J usage is TRBJ2-1; no reliable D call. Germline CDR1 and CDR2: MGHDK and SYGVNS. The CDR3 is 15 residues long. V lost 6 bases, J lost 1 base, and 13 bases lay in between. The CDR3 protein is CASSPPERSYNEQFF. CDR3 sequence (DNA): TGTGCCAGCAGCCCCCCGGAGCGTTCCTACAATGAGCAGTTCTTC.

The V call is TRBV6-5, the J call TRBJ2-7, with a possible D match to TRBD2 (5 bases). CDR1 and CDR2 from the germline V gene are MNHEY and SVGAGI. The V end was cut by 0 bases, the J end by 7 bases, with 13 bases between. CDR3 length equals 14 residues. The CDR3, as DNA: TGTGCCAGCAGTTACTCCAGTCTCCGGGGAGAGCAGTACTTC. Translation gives CASSYSSLRGEQYF.

The J gene is TRBJ2-7, the V gene TRBV15; maybe TRBD1 (6 bases). Germline CDR1 LNHNV, CDR2 YYDKDF (reference sequence). Trimming stripped 0 bases from V and 3 bases from J, with 12 bases between. CDR3 length: 15 amino acids. The CDR3 nucleotides read TGTGCCACCAGCAGAGATCCCGGGACAAGCTACGAGCAGTACTTC. Protein product: CATSRDPGTSYEQYF.

The V call is TRBV5-6, the J call TRBJ2-3; D is perhaps TRBD2 (6 bases). Germline V gene sequence: CDR1 SGHDT, CDR2 YYEEEE. With 0 bases removed from V and 2 bases from J, the gap between germline ends came to 10 bases. The CDR3 has 15 amino acids. The CDR3 DNA follows: TGTGCCAGCAGCTTGGTCCCGGGGGTCACAGATACGCAGTATTTT. It is translated as CASSLVPGVTDTQYF.

This clonotype was recorded a few times. The V gene is TRBV12-3 or TRBV12-4, the J gene TRBJ2-7; tentatively, D is TRBD1 (8 bases). The CDR3 sequence is 14 residues long. V was pared by 8 bases and J by 3 bases, with 17 bases between. The CDR3 loop is CASATGGVNYEQYF. The CDR3 DNA follows: TGTGCCAGCGCTACAGGGGGGGTGAACTACGAGCAGTACTTC.

By share of the sample, this clonotype is medium-sized. The rearrangement links TRBV6-1 to TRBJ2-7; D may be TRBD2 (7 bases). Germline V gives CDR1 MNHNS, CDR2 SASEGT. The CDR3 runs to 13 residues. The V and J ends lost 6 bases and 1 base respectively, with 10 bases between them. Here the CDR3 reads CASRGGASYEQYF. The CDR3 nucleotides read TGTGCCAGCAGGGGGGGGGCGTCCTACGAGCAGTACTTC.

This clonotype was observed once. The chain employs TRBV27 and TRBJ1-3; D remains ambiguous. With 5 bases removed from V and 2 bases from J, the gap between germline ends came to 10 bases. Per the germline V gene, CDR1 is MNHEY and CDR2 is SMNVEV (reference sequence). This CDR3 has 14 residues. CDR3: CASSPRGPGNTIYF. The CDR3, as DNA: TGTGCCAGCAGTCCACGCGGACCTGGAAACACCATATATTTT.

The gene calls are TRBV20-1 and TRBJ2-1; D uncertain. The ends were cut back, 3 bases at V and 5 bases at J, with 17 bases in the middle. In germline, CDR1 is DFQATT, CDR2 SNEGSKA (reference sequence). This CDR3 contains 15 residues. The CDR3 region has the DNA TGCAGTGCTAGTTCCTACGCGGTAGGTCACAATGAGCAGTTCTTC. Protein sequence: CSASSYAVGHNEQFF.

The chain couples TRBV29-1 to TRBJ1-4; TRBD1 is a possible D gene (6 bases). V gave up 3 bases and J gave up 9 bases, with 8 bases separating them. Per the germline V gene, CDR1 is SQVTM and CDR2 is ANQGSEA. CDR3 length: 11 residues. DNA for the CDR3: TGCAGCGTTGAGGGGGCTAAAAAACTGTTTTTT. It is translated as CSVEGAKKLFF. Full variable domain (remainder filled in from reference TRBV29-1 and TRBJ1-4): SAVISQKPSRDICQRGTSLTIQCQVDSQVTMMFWYRQQPGQSLTLIATANQGSEATYESGFVIDKFPISRPNLTFSTLTVSNMSPEDSSIYLCSVEGAKKLFFGSGTQLSVL.

The chain combines TRBV27 with TRBJ1-5; D might be TRBD1 (5 bases). The V and J ends lost 6 bases and 7 bases respectively, with 16 bases between them. CDR3 size: 14 residues. From germline, CDR1 is MNHEY and CDR2 SMNVEV (reference sequence). The CDR3 loop is CASSHQGGTQPQHF. The CDR3 DNA reads as TGTGCCAGCAGCCACCAGGGAGGAACACAGCCCCAGCATTTT.

The chain couples TRBV7-2 to TRBJ2-2, with D perhaps being TRBD1 or TRBD2 (7 bases each). The CDR3 length is 17 residues. V was cut by 5 bases and J by 5 bases, with 21 bases left in between. CDR1 and CDR2 (germline): SGHTA, FQGNSA. The CDR3 loop reads CASSAIGRGRGTGELFF. The CDR3, as DNA: TGTGCCAGCAGCGCAATTGGCAGGGGGAGGGGGACCGGGGAGCTGTTTTTT.